This T cell receptor beta chain was retrieved from a study of identical twins. The CDR3 loop spans 17 amino acids. CDR1 is SEHNR, CDR2 FQNEAQ, per germline (reference sequence). V lost 5 bases and J lost 6, with 20 bases in between. Addition of a universal primer site occurred through template switching, and cDNA carried unique molecular identifiers. TCRdb independently ran MiXCR on the 5' RACE reads; one entry per CDR3 protein. In the table there are about 220,000 distinct CDR3 sequences, 6% to 7% of which are singletons. The sample was also reused in another study, on T cells expressing NK-cell markers. That paper states: Just one sequenced donor of eight was HCMV-seronegative, while seven were seropositive. Restricting sorting to alpha-beta TCR T cells was achieved in several experiments by an anti-gamma-delta TCR antibody. CD8+ T cells in 5 or 6 donors included dominant NKG2C+ clonotypes at roughly 1.0-7.0%.

The clonotype comes from a woman aged 18-35 years in good health. Material: CD8+ T cells sorted from blood. The chain has TRBV7-9 and TRBJ1-6; no clear D gene. This CDR3 reads CASSPYATGWGNSPLHF. The CDR3 DNA reads as TGTGCCAGCAGCCCCTACGCCACGGGATGGGGTAATTCACCCCTCCACTTT.